Listed here are 15 T cell receptor beta chains from one sample, sequenced in a study of cytomegalovirus exposure and HLA in healthy donors. It was with 60 Vbeta and 13 Jbeta primers that the PCR ran. Libraries were prepared by immunoSEQ multiplex PCR; TCRdb keeps only in-frame clonotypes and omits some of them. The sample yields around 99,000 clones, over 75% seen once. Sequencing was performed on PBMCs. The source is a man between 50 and 59 years old in good health and CMV-seropositive.

CDR3 sequence reads: CASSTGQGAFF. CDR3 nucleotides: TGTGCCAGCAGCACGGGACAGGGAGCTTTCTTT. The chain recombines TRBV5-8 with TRBJ1-1; TRBD1 matches at 9 bases. The CDR3 is made up of 11 amino acids. Germline CDR1 is SGHTS and CDR2 is YDEGEE. Losses at the gene ends were 4 bases for V and 10 bases for J; bases not matched to a gene: 2.

This clone was detected only a few times. This sequence joins TRBV10-3 and TRBJ2-3, with D tentatively TRBD1 (6 bases). Germline assignment: CDR1 ENHRY and CDR2 SYGVKD. CDR3 length equals 15 residues. V was clipped by 6 bases and J by 2 bases, with 15 bases between them. The CDR3 nucleotides read TGTGCCATCAGCCCAGGGGCCGCATCCACAGATACGCAGTATTTT. Translated, it gives CAISPGAASTDTQYF.

This clone was observed a single time. This sequence joins TRBV10-3 and TRBJ1-3, with D maybe TRBD1 (6 bases). Germline V lookup: CDR1 ENHRY, CDR2 SYGVKD. The CDR3 loop spans 13 amino acids. V lost 6 bases and J lost 0, with 6 bases in between. The CDR3 DNA reads as TGTGCCATCAGGGACAGCTCTGGAAACACCATATATTTT. This gives the protein CAIRDSSGNTIYF.

This chain joins TRBV7-3 and TRBJ2-2; 9 bases agree with TRBD1. Trimming removed 6 bases from V and 4 bases from J; junction bases left unmatched: 6. The CDR3 is made up of 15 amino acids. Germline CDR1 is SGHTA and CDR2 is FQGTGA. As DNA, the CDR3 is TGTGCCAGCAGTACAACAGGGGGCTTCACCGGGGAGCTGTTTTTT. It specifies CASSTTGGFTGELFF.

The J gene is TRBJ1-3, the V gene TRBV7-6; D may be TRBD1 (6 bases). Trimming pared 1 base from V and 1 base from J, leaving 11 bases between. The CDR3 extends over 16 amino acids. The germline V gene has CDR1 SGHVS and CDR2 FNYEAQ. The CDR3 bases are TGTGCCAGCAGCTTAGGCGGAACAGGGTCTGGAAACACCATATATTTT. Residues: CASSLGGTGSGNTIYF.

In this sample, this clone turned up a few times. The chain uses TRBV4-3 and TRBJ2-3, with D perhaps TRBD2 (6 bases). Germline CDR1 LGHNA, CDR2 YSLEER. This CDR3 is 14 amino acids long. The germline V and J ends were trimmed by 1 base and 5 bases, with 10 bases remaining between them. In DNA, the CDR3 is TGCGCCAGCAGCCAAGGCGGGGAGGTAGATACGCAGTATTTT. Translated: CASSQGGEVDTQYF.

This chain uses TRBV6-1 with TRBJ2-3; D remains unclear. Trimming took off 1 base at V and 2 bases at J, with 7 bases between the two ends. Germline CDR1 reads MNHNS; CDR2 reads SASEGT. This CDR3 has 14 amino acids. As DNA, the CDR3 is TGTGCCAGCAGTGAAGGGGCGCCCACAGATACGCAGTATTTT. It is translated as CASSEGAPTDTQYF.

The rearrangement links TRBV11-2 to TRBJ2-2, with D possibly matching TRBD1 (6 bases). Germline loops: CDR1 SGHAT, CDR2 FQNNGV. With 3 bases removed from V and 1 base from J, the gap between germline ends came to 9 bases. This CDR3 comprises 15 residues. CDR3 in amino acids: CASSLGRGNTGELFF. In nucleotides, the CDR3 is TGTGCCAGCAGCTTGGGCAGGGGGAACACCGGGGAGCTGTTTTTT.

This clone appeared once. V usage is TRBV6-5 and J usage is TRBJ2-5; D is uncertain. Gene TRBJ2-7 matches the end of the DNA better, so the J call may be wrong. The germline gives CDR1 MNHEY, CDR2 SVGAGI. The CDR3 totals 16 residues. Written as DNA, the CDR3 is TGTGCCAGCAGTTACTCCTGGGTCGAAAGACTCTACGAGCAGTACTTC. As protein: CASSYSWVERLYEQYF.

This clone was detected only a few times. V is TRBV9 and J is TRBJ2-3, with D perhaps TRBD2 (5 bases). In germline, CDR1 is SGDLS, CDR2 YYNGEE. The CDR3 contains 14 residues. With 4 bases removed from V and 0 bases from J, the gap between germline ends came to 9 bases. CDR3 nucleotides: TGTGCCAGCAGCACGCGGACTAGCACAGATACGCAGTATTTT. It encodes CASSTRTSTDTQYF.

J is TRBJ2-3 and V is TRBV7-2, with a weak D call TRBD1 (6 bases). Trimming stripped 4 bases from V and 2 bases from J, with 10 bases between. Germline V gene sequence: CDR1 SGHTA, CDR2 FQGNSA. This CDR3 region has 14 residues. CDR3 DNA: TGTGCCAGCAGCTCGGACAGACCCACAGATACGCAGTATTTT. Its translation: CASSSDRPTDTQYF.

This clone was detected a few times. The V call is TRBV19, the J call TRBJ2-2, with D maybe TRBD1 (5 bases). V lost 6 bases and J 3 bases, leaving 14 bases between the germline ends. Germline CDR1 reads LNHDA; CDR2 reads SQIVND (reference sequence). This CDR3 comprises 15 residues. In DNA form, the CDR3 reads TGTGCCAGTAGAAAGGACAATACTGACACCGGGGAGCTGTTTTTT. Amino acid sequence: CASRKDNTDTGELFF.

The chain has TRBV7-9 and TRBJ2-3, with D unclear. Germline V gene sequence: CDR1 SEHNR, CDR2 FQNEAQ (reference sequence). The CDR3 loop spans 18 amino acids. The V gene lost 5 bases and the J gene lost 0 bases, with 21 bases spanning the gap. The CDR3 DNA follows: TGTGCCAGCAGCGCCCCACCACTTCTAACAGCTAGCACAGATACGCAGTATTTT. This sequence encodes CASSAPPLLTASTDTQYF.

As concerns this clone: Other DNA sequences in this specimen translate into the identical CDR3. V is TRBV18 and J is TRBJ1-5, with D possibly TRBD1 on 5 matching bases. V dropped 2 bases and J dropped 0 bases, with 8 bases sitting between them. CDR1 and CDR2 (germline): KGHSH, LQKENI. This CDR3 is built from 15 residues. This CDR3 reads CASSPSGHSNQPQHF. In nucleotides, the CDR3 is TGTGCCAGCTCACCATCCGGACATAGCAATCAGCCCCAGCATTTT.

The sample holds one count of this clone. V gene TRBV15 combines with J gene TRBJ2-5, with D possibly matching TRBD2 (5 bases). The CDR3 is 15 amino acids. Trimming took off 0 bases at V and 2 bases at J, with 10 bases between the two ends. Germline values: CDR1 LNHNV, CDR2 YYDKDF (reference sequence). CDR3 coding DNA: TGTGCCACCAGCAGAGATCGGGGTAGACAAGAGACCCAGTACTTC. It codes for CATSRDRGRQETQYF.